The 28 T cell receptor beta chains below all came from one sample that was sequenced in a study of blood T cell repertoires in COVID-19. Profiled with immunoSEQ multiplex PCR; TCRdb holds only in-frame clones, not every one. The sample has around 160,000 clones, about 88% seen once; the top ten hold under 3%. The specimen sequenced was peripheral blood. The receptors derive from a human donor in a cohort sampled during active COVID-19.

The rearrangement links TRBV27 to TRBJ1-1; TRBD1 agrees at 8 bases. V lost 2 bases, J lost 0 bases, and 11 bases stayed unmatched. In germline, CDR1 is MNHEY, CDR2 SMNVEV (reference sequence). This CDR3 spans 18 amino acids. CDR3 sequence (DNA): TGTGCCAGCAGTTTAAGTTTCGGACAGGGCACCATGAACACTGAAGCTTTCTTT. It is translated as CASSLSFGQGTMNTEAFF.

The chain couples TRBV14 to TRBJ2-2, with D possibly being TRBD1 (5 bases). Trimming left V 1 base short and J 4 bases short, with 7 bases between. The germline V gene encodes CDR1 SGHDN and CDR2 FVKESK. The length of the CDR3 is 14 residues. Here the CDR3 DNA reads TGTGCCAGCAGCCAAGGACAGATCACCGGGGAGCTGTTTTTT. Translation: CASSQGQITGELFF.

The chain recombines TRBV28 with TRBJ2-1; 9 bases are a match to TRBD2. Germline lookup yields CDR1 MDHEN and CDR2 SYDVKM. Trimming removed 3 bases from V and 5 bases from J; junction bases left unmatched: 5. This CDR3 has 15 amino acids. CDR3 region: CASSLGGGAHNEQFF. The CDR3 DNA is TGTGCCAGCAGTTTGGGCGGGGGGGCCCACAATGAGCAGTTCTTC.

This chain joins TRBV30 and TRBJ1-1, with TRBD1 as a possible D gene (6 bases). This CDR3 comprises 12 residues. Looked up from germline, CDR1 is GTSNPN and CDR2 is SVGIG (reference sequence). V lost 4 bases to trimming and J lost 5 bases, with 11 bases between them. DNA of the CDR3: TGTGCCTGGAAGGGGGGGAAAACTGAAGCTTTCTTT. This codes for CAWKGGKTEAFF. Full variable domain (rest looked up from reference TRBV30 and TRBJ1-1): SQTIHQWPATLVQPVGSPLSLECTVEGTSNPNLYWYRQAAGRGLQLLFYSVGIGQISSEVPQNLSASRPQDRQFILSSKKLLLSDSGFYLCAWKGGKTEAFFGQGTRLTVV.

The chain combines TRBV5-5 with TRBJ1-5, with 7 bases aligning to TRBD1. With V trimmed by 0 bases and J by 4 bases, 1 base remained unmatched. The CDR3 totals 14 residues. From germline, CDR1 is SGHKS and CDR2 YYEKEE (reference sequence). Here the CDR3 DNA reads TGTGCCAGCAGCTTGGACAGGGGAAATCAGCCCCAGCATTTT. This translates into CASSLDRGNQPQHF.

The rearrangement uses TRBV7-9 and TRBJ2-3; TRBD2 is a possible D gene (6 bases). The V and J ends lost 1 base and 4 bases respectively, with 12 bases between them. The CDR3 spans 15 residues. Germline V gene sequence: CDR1 SEHNR, CDR2 FQNEAQ (reference sequence). The CDR3 loop is CASSLVGGTADTQYF. CDR3 in DNA: TGTGCCAGCAGCTTAGTCGGCGGGACGGCAGATACGCAGTATTTT.

Worth noting for this clone: This sample also contains other DNA sequences that code for the same CDR3. This sequence joins TRBV6-5 and TRBJ1-1, with D hard to call. The CDR3 has 13 amino acids. The V gene lost 0 bases and the J gene lost 3 bases, with 5 bases spanning the gap. CDR1 and CDR2 (germline): MNHEY, SVGAGI. The CDR3 sequence: CASSYSADTEAFF. CDR3 nucleotides: TGTGCCAGCAGTTACTCGGCCGACACTGAAGCTTTCTTT.

The genes are TRBV28 and TRBJ1-1; 9 bases match TRBD1. Looked up from germline, CDR1 is MDHEN and CDR2 is SYDVKM. V dropped 5 bases and J dropped 1; count of bases not matched to a gene: 2. The CDR3 spans 14 residues. The CDR3 DNA reads TGTGCCAGCAGTGAACAGGGGGCGAACACTGAAGCTTTCTTT. Translation: CASSEQGANTEAFF.

The CDR3 sequence: CASRQRQGPYEQYF. CDR3 in DNA: TGTGCCAGCAGACAACGACAGGGCCCCTACGAGCAGTACTTC. The chain is built from TRBV6-6 and TRBJ2-7; TRBD1 matches 7 bases. The CDR3 sequence is 14 residues long. After removal of 6 bases from V and 2 bases from J, the junction contained 7 bases not matched to a gene. Germline-derived CDR1 and CDR2 are MNHNY and SVGAGI (reference sequence).

The chain is built from TRBV5-1 and TRBJ2-5; weak D call: TRBD1 (5 bases). V lost 7 bases and J lost 2, with 12 bases in between. Germline-derived CDR1 and CDR2 are SGHRS and YFSETQ. The CDR3 spans 13 residues. The CDR3 region has the DNA TGCGCCAGCTATACGGACATACAAGAGACCCAGTACTTC. This codes for CASYTDIQETQYF.

CDR3 DNA sequence: TGTGCCAGCAGTGAAGCACGGGGGAAAAATCAGCCCCAGCATTTT. Protein sequence: CASSEARGKNQPQHF. The chain carries TRBV2 and TRBJ1-5, with a possible D match to TRBD1 (5 bases). The CDR3 is 15 amino acids. V dropped 0 bases and J dropped 4 bases, with 10 bases sitting between them. Germline CDR1 is SNHLY and CDR2 is FYNNEI.

The gene calls are TRBV7-2 and TRBJ2-3; a weak D match, TRBD1 (5 bases). This CDR3 region has 16 residues. Germline-derived CDR1 and CDR2 are SGHTA and FQGNSA. Trimming shortened V by 4 bases and J by 0 bases, and 14 bases separated the two germline ends. CDR3 coding DNA: TGTGCCAGCAGCTCATGGGGCCTCCTTAGCACAGATACGCAGTATTTT. Its protein product is CASSSWGLLSTDTQYF.

This chain joins TRBV9 and TRBJ2-2; perhaps TRBD2 as D (6 bases). Germline V gene data show CDR1 as SGDLS and CDR2 as YYNGEE. The germline V and J ends were trimmed by 4 bases and 7 bases, with 20 bases remaining between them. This CDR3 is 16 amino acids long. The CDR3 protein is CASSNRWGEVHGELFF. DNA for the CDR3: TGTGCCAGCAGCAACCGCTGGGGGGAGGTTCACGGGGAGCTGTTTTTT.

The rearrangement joins TRBV4-2 to TRBJ1-5; 8 bases map to TRBD1. Per the germline V gene, CDR1 is LGHNA and CDR2 is YNFKEQ. This CDR3 region has 18 residues. The V and J ends lost 0 bases and 8 bases, in that order; junction bases with no gene match: 15. The CDR3 reads CASSQDLDRGLLKEPQHF. The DNA for the CDR3 is TGTGCCAGCAGCCAAGATCTAGACAGGGGCCTTCTTAAAGAGCCCCAGCATTTT.

The gene calls are TRBV7-2 and TRBJ2-2, with D unresolved. Germline V gives CDR1 SGHTA, CDR2 FQGNSA. V was shortened by 1 base and J by 6 bases, with 6 bases between the two germline ends. The CDR3 consists of 13 residues. CDR3 residues: CASSLETAGELFF. In DNA form, the CDR3 reads TGTGCCAGCAGCTTAGAAACAGCCGGGGAGCTGTTTTTT.

V is TRBV7-2 and J is TRBJ2-7; perhaps TRBD1 as D (5 bases). With 3 bases removed from V and 3 bases from J, the gap between germline ends came to 12 bases. The CDR3 is 14 amino acids. Looked up from germline, CDR1 is SGHTA and CDR2 is FQGNSA. CDR3 protein: CASSFQGVSYEQYF. The CDR3 DNA follows: TGTGCCAGCAGCTTTCAGGGCGTCAGCTACGAGCAGTACTTC. The variable domain in full, with the rest retrieved from reference TRBV7-2 and TRBJ2-7, is GAGVSQSPSNKVTEKGKDVELRCDPISGHTALYWYRQSLGQGLEFLIYFQGNSAPDKSGLPSDRFSAERTGGSVSTLTIQRTQQEDSAVYLCASSFQGVSYEQYFGPGTRLTVT.

This chain uses TRBV7-2 with TRBJ2-7; 7 bases line up with TRBD1. The CDR3 runs to 14 residues. V lost 5 bases to trimming and J lost 2 bases; unmatched junction nucleotides: 6. Germline loops: CDR1 SGHTA, CDR2 FQGNSA. The CDR3 is CASSARQGTYEQYF. The CDR3, as DNA: TGTGCCAGCAGCGCCAGACAGGGAACCTACGAGCAGTACTTC.

The chain recombines TRBV23-1 with TRBJ2-3; 8 bases are a match to TRBD2. TRBV23-1 is filed as an ORF, its function uncertain. The V and J ends lost 2 bases and 3 bases, in that order; junction bases with no gene match: 4. This CDR3 comprises 15 residues. The DNA for the CDR3 is TGCGCCAGCAGTCAACCGAGCGGGAGAACAGATACGCAGTATTTT. This translates into CASSQPSGRTDTQYF.

This chain joins TRBV28 and TRBJ2-7; unclear D gene. V shed 4 bases and J shed 4 bases, with 17 bases lying between them. This CDR3 has 15 residues. CDR1 and CDR2 (germline): MDHEN, SYDVKM. The CDR3: CASSSIGRREYEQYF. The DNA of the CDR3 is TGTGCCAGCAGTTCTATCGGCAGGCGAGAATACGAGCAGTACTTC.

CDR3 region: CASSPRTSSETQYF. Here the CDR3 DNA reads TGTGCCAGCAGCCCTCGGACTAGTTCGGAGACCCAGTACTTC. The V call is TRBV11-2, the J call TRBJ2-5, with 7 bases identical to TRBD2. Looked up from germline, CDR1 is SGHAT and CDR2 is FQNNGV. CDR3 size: 14 residues. The J segment lost 5 bases and the V segment lost 5 bases, leaving 8 bases of the junction unmatched. Variable domain in full (rest from reference TRBV11-2 and TRBJ2-5): EAGVAQSPRYKIIEKRQSVAFWCNPISGHATLYWYQQILGQGPKLLIQFQNNGVVDDSQLPKDRFSAERLKGVDSTLKIQPAKLEDSAVYLCASSPRTSSETQYFGPGTRLLVL.

The gene calls are TRBV3-1 (or the pseudogene TRBV3-2) and TRBJ2-2; a weak D match, TRBD1 (7 bases). Trimming pared 0 bases from V and 4 bases from J, leaving 18 bases between. The germline V gene has CDR1 LGHDT and CDR2 YNNKEL (reference sequence). CDR3 length equals 18 residues. This chain's CDR3 is CASSQDLTRGAVTGELFF. DNA for the CDR3: TGTGCCAGCAGCCAAGATCTTACCAGGGGGGCGGTCACCGGGGAGCTGTTTTTT.

The chain has TRBV9 and TRBJ2-7; 11 nucleotides line up with TRBD2. The V segment lost 4 bases and the J segment 5 bases; nucleotides outside the gene matches: 8. Germline CDR1 SGDLS, CDR2 YYNGEE. CDR3 length: 15 residues. The CDR3 region is CASSPVAGGKDEQYF. DNA of the CDR3: TGTGCCAGCAGCCCTGTAGCGGGAGGGAAGGACGAGCAGTACTTC.

J is TRBJ2-7 and V is TRBV7-3; 9 nucleotides match TRBD1. Germline V gene data show CDR1 as SGHTA and CDR2 as FQGTGA. Trimming took 1 base from V and 2 from J; bases not matched to a gene: 6. The CDR3 spans 16 residues. The CDR3 nucleotides are TGTGCCAGCAGCTTAAGTCCGGGACAGGGCCCCTACGAGCAGTACTTC. This gives the protein CASSLSPGQGPYEQYF.

J is TRBJ2-7 and V is TRBV28; 13 bases fit TRBD2. Germline CDR1 and CDR2: MDHEN and SYDVKM. V shed 5 bases and J 2 bases; nucleotides not matched to a gene: 3. CDR3 length: 15 amino acids. Here the CDR3 DNA reads TGTGCCAGCAGTCTCGGACTAGCGGGAGCCTACGAGCAGTACTTC. It encodes CASSLGLAGAYEQYF.

The genes are TRBV6-1 and TRBJ1-1; the D is unclear. V lost 2 bases and J 4 bases, leaving 5 bases between the germline ends. This CDR3 has 12 amino acids. The germline V gene has CDR1 MNHNS and CDR2 SASEGT. This CDR3 is CASSEWATEAFF. In nucleotides, the CDR3 is TGTGCCAGCAGTGAATGGGCCACTGAAGCTTTCTTT.

The chain couples TRBV1 to TRBJ2-2; the table names TRBD2, a call not compared with the DNA. TRBV1 is a pseudogene locus. This CDR3 has 17 residues. The CDR3 spells CTSSQSKRGPNTGELFF. CDR3 nucleotides: TGCACCAGCAGCCAGTCCAAGCGGGGTCCGAACACCGGGGAGCTGTTTTTT.

The chain couples TRBV5-1 to TRBJ2-5, with 7 positions matching TRBD2. After removal of 6 bases from V and 0 bases from J, the junction contained 5 bases not matched to a gene. CDR1 and CDR2 (germline): SGHRS, YFSETQ. This CDR3 region has 14 residues. Written as DNA, the CDR3 is TGCGCCAGCAACCGGGACTATAACCAAGAGACCCAGTACTTC. This sequence encodes CASNRDYNQETQYF. Using reference TRBV5-1 and TRBJ2-5 for the parts outside the CDR3, the full variable domain is KAGVTQTPRYLIKTRGQQVTLSCSPISGHRSVSWYQQTPGQGLQFLFEYFSETQRNKGNFPGRFSGRQFSNSRSEMNVSTLELGDSALYLCASNRDYNQETQYFGPGTRLLVL.

V gene TRBV6-2 or TRBV6-3 combines with J gene TRBJ2-7; D gene uncertain. Germline V CDR1 and CDR2: MNHEY, SVGEGT. The CDR3 contains 11 residues. Deletions cut 5 bases from V and 2 bases from J, with 4 bases between. The CDR3 spells CASSVTYEQYF. The DNA for the CDR3 is TGTGCCAGCAGTGTTACCTACGAGCAGTACTTC.